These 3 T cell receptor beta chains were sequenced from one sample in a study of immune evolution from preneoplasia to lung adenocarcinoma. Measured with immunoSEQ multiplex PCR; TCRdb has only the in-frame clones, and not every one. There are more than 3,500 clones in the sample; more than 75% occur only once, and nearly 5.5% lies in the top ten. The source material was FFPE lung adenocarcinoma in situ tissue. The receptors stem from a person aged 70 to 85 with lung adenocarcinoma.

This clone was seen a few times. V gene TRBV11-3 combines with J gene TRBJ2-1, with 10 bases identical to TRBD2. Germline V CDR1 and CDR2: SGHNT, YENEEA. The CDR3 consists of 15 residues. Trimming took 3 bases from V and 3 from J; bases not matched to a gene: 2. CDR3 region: CASSLGTSVYNEQFF. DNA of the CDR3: TGTGCCAGCAGCTTGGGGACTAGCGTCTACAATGAGCAGTTCTTC. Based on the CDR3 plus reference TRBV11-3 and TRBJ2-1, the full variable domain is EAGVVQSPRYKIIEKKQPVAFWCNPISGHNTLYWYLQNLGQGPELLIRYENEEAVDDSQLPKDRFSAERLKGVDSTLKIQPAELGDSAVYLCASSLGTSVYNEQFFGPGTRLTVL.

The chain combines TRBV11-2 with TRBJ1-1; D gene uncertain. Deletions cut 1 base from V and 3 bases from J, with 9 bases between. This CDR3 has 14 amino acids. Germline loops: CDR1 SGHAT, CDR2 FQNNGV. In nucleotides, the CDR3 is TGTGCCAGCAGCTTAGTGGTCCGGGACACTGAAGCTTTCTTT. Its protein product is CASSLVVRDTEAFF.

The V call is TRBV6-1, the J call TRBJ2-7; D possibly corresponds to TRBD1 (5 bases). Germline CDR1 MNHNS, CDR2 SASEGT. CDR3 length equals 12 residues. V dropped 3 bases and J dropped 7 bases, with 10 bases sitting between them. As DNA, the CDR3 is TGTGCCAGCAGTGAGGCAGGGTTTGAGCAGTACTTC. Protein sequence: CASSEAGFEQYF.